The T cell receptor (beta chain) described here comes from a study of blood T cell repertoires in COVID-19. Across the study: Material from acute and convalescent COVID-19 was sourced from the United States, Italy and Spain. In each case, the material was cDNA or gDNA derived from T cells, B-cell-depleted T cells, or PBMCs.

Original analysis: Reference gene primer amplification yielded estimated nucleated cell counts. Using immunoSEQ multiplex PCR, the repertoire was profiled, and TCRdb retains in-frame clones only, with some absent. The V and J calls and clone size come from that table; D and trimming were worked out from the DNA. The sample lists roughly 150,000 clones; approximately 93% were seen once. This CDR3 has 13 amino acids. The germline gives CDR1 GTSNPN, CDR2 SVGIG (reference sequence). The V end was cut by 4 bases, the J end by 6 bases, with 13 bases between. While infection was still active, Seattle patients were enrolled and then followed longitudinally.

The chain links TRBV30 to TRBJ1-5; D gene unclear. The receptor comes from a woman aged 60-75 years with COVID-19, enrolled during active disease. What was sequenced was peripheral blood. The CDR3 DNA follows: TGTGCCTGGACCTCGGGAGAGGGTCAGCCCCAGCATTTT. It specifies CAWTSGEGQPQHF.